This TCR beta chain was captured in a study of blood T cell repertoires in COVID-19. Across the whole study: COVID-19 samples, acute and convalescent, were from the United States, Italy and Spain.

The repertoire was sequenced with immunoSEQ multiplex PCR; TCRdb's copy has only in-frame clones and lacks some. The sample records over 75,000 clones, about 80% being singletons. The V gene lost 3 bases and the J gene lost 0 bases, with 5 bases spanning the gap. The CDR3 sequence is 13 residues long. The germline CDR1 and CDR2 sequences are MNHEY and SMNVEV (reference sequence). Sequencing input: peripheral blood. The clonotype comes from a man between 65 and 85 years old with acute or convalescent COVID-19. The V gene is TRBV27, the J gene TRBJ1-1, with no clear D. CDR3 protein: CASSFRLNTEAFF. As DNA, the CDR3 is TGTGCCAGCAGTTTCAGGTTGAACACTGAAGCTTTCTTT.